What follows are 5 T cell receptor beta chains derived from one specimen sequenced in a study of monozygotic twins with inflammatory bowel disease. After re-calling the 5' RACE reads, TCRdb lists one entry per CDR3 protein, DNA absent. The sample table sets out around 450,000 distinct CDR3 sequences. Sample: blood. Source of these receptors: a human donor with ulcerative colitis or Crohn's disease, or a healthy co-twin of an affected twin (not recorded which).

The V gene is TRBV7-8, the J gene TRBJ2-6; with no DNA, the TCRdb D assignment of TRBD1 cannot be verified. Germline V CDR1 and CDR2: SGHVS, FQNEAQ. The CDR3 consists of 18 residues. The CDR3 region is CASSAAPQGLSGANVLTF.

CDR3: CASSFAPTTGELFF. The chain carries TRBV5-1 and TRBJ2-2. The CDR3 length is 14 residues. Germline CDR1 is SGHRS and CDR2 is YFSETQ.

The V gene is TRBV7-6, the J gene TRBJ2-7; checking the TCRdb D call of TRBD1 is not possible without DNA. The CDR3 runs to 18 residues. Per the germline V gene, CDR1 is SGHVS and CDR2 is FNYEAQ. The CDR3 sequence is CASSLKPSGQGLIYEQYF.

J is TRBJ2-1 and V is TRBV3-1; TCRdb returns TRBD1, unconfirmable since there is no DNA. CDR1 and CDR2 (germline): LGHDT, YNNKEL (reference sequence). The CDR3 contains 12 residues. The CDR3 reads CASSPGKGGQFF.

The V call is TRBV5-4, the J call TRBJ2-1; TCRdb gives TRBD1 as the D gene, but with no DNA this cannot be confirmed. Germline V gene sequence: CDR1 SGHNT, CDR2 YYREEE (reference sequence). This CDR3 is 15 amino acids long. Here the CDR3 reads CASSFIDSEWDEQFF.